This T cell receptor beta chain was found in a study of response to subunit inactivated influenza vaccine. From the RT-PCR reads, TCRdb called clonotypes with MiXCR, one entry per CDR3 protein. The sample has 630,000 or so distinct CDR3 sequences; more than 15% are singletons. Germline V gene data show CDR1 as SEHNR and CDR2 as FQNEAQ (reference sequence). This CDR3 region has 16 residues. Trimming left V 5 bases short and J 7 bases short, with 21 bases between. This specimen was PBMCs from blood, taken 11 to 12 days after vaccination. The clonotype originates from a man between 50 and 59 years old who received an inactivated influenza vaccine. J is TRBJ2-4 and V is TRBV7-9; D is possibly TRBD1 (5 bases). The CDR3 loop is CASSPPLGPRPNIQYF. CDR3 sequence (DNA): TGTGCCAGCAGCCCCCCCTTGGGGCCACGCCCGAACATTCAGTACTTC.